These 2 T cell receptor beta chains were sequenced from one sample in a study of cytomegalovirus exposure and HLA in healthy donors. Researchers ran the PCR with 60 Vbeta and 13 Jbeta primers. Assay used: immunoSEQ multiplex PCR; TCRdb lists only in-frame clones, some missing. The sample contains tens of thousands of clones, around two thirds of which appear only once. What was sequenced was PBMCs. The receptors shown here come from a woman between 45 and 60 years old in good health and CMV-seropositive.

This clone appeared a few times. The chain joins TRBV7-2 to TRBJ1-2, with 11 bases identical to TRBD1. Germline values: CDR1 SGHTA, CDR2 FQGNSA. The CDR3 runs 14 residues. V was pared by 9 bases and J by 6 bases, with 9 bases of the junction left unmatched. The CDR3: CASHPGQGVNGYTF. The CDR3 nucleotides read TGTGCCAGTCACCCGGGACAGGGGGTTAATGGCTACACCTTC. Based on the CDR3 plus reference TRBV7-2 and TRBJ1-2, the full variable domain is GAGVSQSPSNKVTEKGKDVELRCDPISGHTALYWYRQSLGQGLEFLIYFQGNSAPDKSGLPSDRFSAERTGGSVSTLTIQRTQQEDSAVYLCASHPGQGVNGYTFGSGTRLTVV.

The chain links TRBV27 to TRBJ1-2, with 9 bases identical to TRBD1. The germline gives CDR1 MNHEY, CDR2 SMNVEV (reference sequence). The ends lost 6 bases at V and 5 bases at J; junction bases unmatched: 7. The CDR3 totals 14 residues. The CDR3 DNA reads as TGTGCCAGCAGGGGACAGGGAAAGGGGTATGGCTACACCTTC. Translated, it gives CASRGQGKGYGYTF.